This T cell receptor (beta chain) was captured in a study of beta chain features in type 1 diabetes. General observations from the study: All four CD4+ subsets from Type 1 diabetes patients carried moderately but significantly shorter TCRB CDR3s.

The table lists this clone with a few counts. Its specificity is not known. There are 15 residues in the CDR3. Per the germline V gene, CDR1 is SGHRS and CDR2 is YFSETQ. The V and J ends lost 1 base and 0 bases respectively, with 9 bases between them. Reverse transcription of all isolated RNA meant that expressed TCRB transcripts were sequenced. Repertoires were generated with immunoSEQ multiplex PCR, while TCRdb's copy carries only in-frame clones and drops some. Of 600,000 to 700,000 clones in the sample, 9.5% to 15% are singletons; the top ten hold 0.095% to 0.15%. This chain uses TRBV5-1 with TRBJ2-3, with D perhaps TRBD1 or TRBD2 (5 bases each). Sequenced sample: naive CD4+ T cells from blood. The TCR originated in a young man with type 1 diabetes. The DNA of the CDR3 is TGCGCCAGCAGCTTGCCCAGGGAGAGCACAGATACGCAGTATTTT. Translation: CASSLPRESTDTQYF.